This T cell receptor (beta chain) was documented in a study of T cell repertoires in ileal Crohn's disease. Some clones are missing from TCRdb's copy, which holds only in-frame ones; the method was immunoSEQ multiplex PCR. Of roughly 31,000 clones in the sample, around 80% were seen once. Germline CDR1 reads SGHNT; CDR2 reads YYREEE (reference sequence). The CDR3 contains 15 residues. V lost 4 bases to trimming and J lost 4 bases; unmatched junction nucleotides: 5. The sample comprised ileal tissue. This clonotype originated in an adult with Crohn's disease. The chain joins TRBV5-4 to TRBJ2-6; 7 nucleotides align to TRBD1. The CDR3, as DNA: TGTGCCAGCAGCAAGACAGGGTACGGGGCCAACGTCCTGACTTTC. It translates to CASSKTGYGANVLTF.